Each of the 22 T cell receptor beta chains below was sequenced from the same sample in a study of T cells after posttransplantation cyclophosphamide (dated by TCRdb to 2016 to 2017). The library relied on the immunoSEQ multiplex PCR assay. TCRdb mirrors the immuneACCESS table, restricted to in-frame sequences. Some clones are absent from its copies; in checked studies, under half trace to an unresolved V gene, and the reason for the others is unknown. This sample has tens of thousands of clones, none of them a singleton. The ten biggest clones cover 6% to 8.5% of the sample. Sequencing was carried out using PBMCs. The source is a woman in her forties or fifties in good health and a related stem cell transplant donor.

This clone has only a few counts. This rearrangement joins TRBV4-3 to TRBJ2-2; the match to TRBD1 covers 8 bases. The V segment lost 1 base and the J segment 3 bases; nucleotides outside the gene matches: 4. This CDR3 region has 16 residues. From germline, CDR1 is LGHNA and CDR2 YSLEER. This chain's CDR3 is CASSQVETGDTGELFF. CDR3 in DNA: TGCGCCAGCAGCCAAGTTGAGACAGGGGACACCGGGGAGCTGTTTTTT.

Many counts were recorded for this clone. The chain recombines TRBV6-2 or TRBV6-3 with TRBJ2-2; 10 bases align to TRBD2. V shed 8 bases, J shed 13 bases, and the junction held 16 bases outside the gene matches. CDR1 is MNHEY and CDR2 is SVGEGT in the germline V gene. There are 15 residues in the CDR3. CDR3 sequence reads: CASRGLGTSVLMLFF. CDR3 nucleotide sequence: TGTGCCAGCCGCGGTCTCGGGACTAGCGTACTGATGCTGTTTTTT.

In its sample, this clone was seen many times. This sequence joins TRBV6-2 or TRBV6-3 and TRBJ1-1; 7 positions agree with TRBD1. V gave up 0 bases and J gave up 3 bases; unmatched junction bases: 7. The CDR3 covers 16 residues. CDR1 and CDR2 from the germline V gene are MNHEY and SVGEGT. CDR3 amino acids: CASSYSLVTGHTEAFF. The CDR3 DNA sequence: TGTGCCAGCAGTTACTCGTTGGTGACAGGGCACACTGAAGCTTTCTTT.

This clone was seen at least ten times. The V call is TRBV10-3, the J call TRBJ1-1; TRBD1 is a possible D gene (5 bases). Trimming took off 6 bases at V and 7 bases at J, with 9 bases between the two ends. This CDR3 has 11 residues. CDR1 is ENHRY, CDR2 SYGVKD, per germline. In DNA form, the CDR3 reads TGTGCCATCAGGGCGACAGATGAAGCTTTCTTT. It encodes CAIRATDEAFF.

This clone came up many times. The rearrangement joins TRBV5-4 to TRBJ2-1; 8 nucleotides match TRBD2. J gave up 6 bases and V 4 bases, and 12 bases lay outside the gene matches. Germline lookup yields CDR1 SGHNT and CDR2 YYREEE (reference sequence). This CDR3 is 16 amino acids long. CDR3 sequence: CASSPTIAGLVNEQFF. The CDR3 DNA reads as TGTGCCAGCAGCCCTACCATAGCGGGGCTCGTCAATGAGCAGTTCTTC.

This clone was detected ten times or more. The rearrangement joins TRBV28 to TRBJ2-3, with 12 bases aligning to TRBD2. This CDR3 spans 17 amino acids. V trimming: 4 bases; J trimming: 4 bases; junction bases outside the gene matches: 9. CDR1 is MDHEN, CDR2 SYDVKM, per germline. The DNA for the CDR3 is TGTGCCAGCAGTTCCTCGACTAGCGGGAGAAGGGCAGATACGCAGTATTTT. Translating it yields CASSSSTSGRRADTQYF.

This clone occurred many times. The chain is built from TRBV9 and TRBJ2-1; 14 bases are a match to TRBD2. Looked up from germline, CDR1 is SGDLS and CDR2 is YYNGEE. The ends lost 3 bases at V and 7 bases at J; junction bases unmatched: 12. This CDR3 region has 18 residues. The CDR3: CASSGGLAGVAFGNEQFF. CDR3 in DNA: TGTGCCAGCAGCGGGGGACTAGCGGGAGTGGCATTCGGGAATGAGCAGTTCTTC.

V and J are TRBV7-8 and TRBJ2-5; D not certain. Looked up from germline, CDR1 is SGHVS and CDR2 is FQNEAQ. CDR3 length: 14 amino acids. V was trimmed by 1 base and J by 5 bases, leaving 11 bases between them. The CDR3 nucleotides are TGTGCCAGCAGCTTAGGTCGTGTTCAGGAGACCCAGTACTTC. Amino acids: CASSLGRVQETQYF.

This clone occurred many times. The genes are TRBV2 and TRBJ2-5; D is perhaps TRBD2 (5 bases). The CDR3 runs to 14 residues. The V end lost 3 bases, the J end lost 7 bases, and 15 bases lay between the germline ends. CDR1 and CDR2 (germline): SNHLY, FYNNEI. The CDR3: CASSDWTPGGTQYF. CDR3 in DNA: TGTGCCAGCAGTGACTGGACTCCTGGAGGGACCCAGTACTTC. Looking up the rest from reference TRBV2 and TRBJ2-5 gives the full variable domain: EPEVTQTPSHQVTQMGQEVILRCVPISNHLYFYWYRQILGQKVEFLVSFYNNEISEKSEIFDDQFSVERPDGSNFTLKIRSTKLEDSAMYFCASSDWTPGGTQYFGPGTRLLVL.

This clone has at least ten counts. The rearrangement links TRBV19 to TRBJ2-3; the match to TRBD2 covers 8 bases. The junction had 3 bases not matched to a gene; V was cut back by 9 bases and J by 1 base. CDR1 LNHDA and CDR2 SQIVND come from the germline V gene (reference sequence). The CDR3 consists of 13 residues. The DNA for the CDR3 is TGTGCCAGCCGGGGGGGTGGCACAGATACGCAGTATTTT. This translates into CASRGGGTDTQYF.

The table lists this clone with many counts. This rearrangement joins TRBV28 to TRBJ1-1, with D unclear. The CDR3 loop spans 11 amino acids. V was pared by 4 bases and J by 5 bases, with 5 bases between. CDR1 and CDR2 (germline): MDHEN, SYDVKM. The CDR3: CASSSTTEAFF. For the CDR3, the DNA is TGTGCCAGCAGTTCCACAACTGAAGCTTTCTTT.

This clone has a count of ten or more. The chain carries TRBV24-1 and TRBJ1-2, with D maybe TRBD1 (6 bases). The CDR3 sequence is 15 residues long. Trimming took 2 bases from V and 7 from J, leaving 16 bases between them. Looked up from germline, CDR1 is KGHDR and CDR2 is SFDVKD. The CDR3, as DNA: TGTGCCACCAGTGATTCGAACGACAGGTCTCGTGGCTACACCTTC. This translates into CATSDSNDRSRGYTF.

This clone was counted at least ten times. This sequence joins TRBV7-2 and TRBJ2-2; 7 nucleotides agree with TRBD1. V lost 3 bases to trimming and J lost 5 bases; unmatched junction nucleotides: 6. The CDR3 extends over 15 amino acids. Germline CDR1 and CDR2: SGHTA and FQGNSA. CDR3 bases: TGTGCCAGCAGCTTTAACAGGGGACGGACCGGGGAGCTGTTTTTT. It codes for CASSFNRGRTGELFF.

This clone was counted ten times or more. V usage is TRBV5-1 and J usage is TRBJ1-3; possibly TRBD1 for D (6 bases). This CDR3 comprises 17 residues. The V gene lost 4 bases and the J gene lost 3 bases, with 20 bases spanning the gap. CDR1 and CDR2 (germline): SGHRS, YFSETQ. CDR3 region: CASSREAAGELGNTIYF. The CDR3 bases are TGCGCCAGCAGCAGGGAGGCGGCAGGGGAGCTTGGAAACACCATATATTTT.

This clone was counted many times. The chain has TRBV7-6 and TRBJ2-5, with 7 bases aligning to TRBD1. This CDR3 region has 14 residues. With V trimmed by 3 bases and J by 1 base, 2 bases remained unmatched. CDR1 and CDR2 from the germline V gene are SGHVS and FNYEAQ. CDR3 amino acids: CASSFRDSQETQYF. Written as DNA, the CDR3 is TGTGCCAGCAGCTTCCGGGACAGCCAAGAGACCCAGTACTTC.

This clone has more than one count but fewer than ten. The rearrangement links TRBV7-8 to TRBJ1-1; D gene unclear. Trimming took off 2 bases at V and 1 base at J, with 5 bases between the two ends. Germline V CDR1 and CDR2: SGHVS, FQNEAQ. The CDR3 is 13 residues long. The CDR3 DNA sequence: TGTGCCAGCAGCTTAAGCGCGAACACTGAAGCTTTCTTT. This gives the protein CASSLSANTEAFF.

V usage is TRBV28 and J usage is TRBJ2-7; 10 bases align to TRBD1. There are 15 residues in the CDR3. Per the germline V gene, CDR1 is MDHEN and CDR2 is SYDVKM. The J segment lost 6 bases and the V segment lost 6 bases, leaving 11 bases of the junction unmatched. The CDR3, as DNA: TGTGCCAGCAGCCTTCCGACAGGGGGCGAATGCGAGCAGTACTTC. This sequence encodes CASSLPTGGECEQYF.

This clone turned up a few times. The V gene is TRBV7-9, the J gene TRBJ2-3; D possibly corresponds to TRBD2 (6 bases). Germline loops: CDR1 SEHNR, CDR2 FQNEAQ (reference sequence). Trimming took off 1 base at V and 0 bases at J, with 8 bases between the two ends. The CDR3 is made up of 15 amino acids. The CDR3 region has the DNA TGTGCCAGCAGCTTAGTGAGCGGGAGCACAGATACGCAGTATTTT. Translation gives CASSLVSGSTDTQYF. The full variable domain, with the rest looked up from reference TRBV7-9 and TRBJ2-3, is DTGVSQNPRHKITKRGQNVTFRCDPISEHNRLYWYRQTLGQGPEFLTYFQNEAQLEKSRLLSDRFSAERPKGSFSTLEIQRTEQGDSAMYLCASSLVSGSTDTQYFGPGTRLTVL.

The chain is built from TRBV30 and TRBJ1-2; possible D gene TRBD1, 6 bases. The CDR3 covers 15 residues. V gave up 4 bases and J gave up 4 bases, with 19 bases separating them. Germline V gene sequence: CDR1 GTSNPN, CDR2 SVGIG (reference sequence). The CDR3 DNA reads TGTGCCTGGAAGCCCTGGGGAGGGGGATCCTATGGCTACACCTTC. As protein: CAWKPWGGGSYGYTF.

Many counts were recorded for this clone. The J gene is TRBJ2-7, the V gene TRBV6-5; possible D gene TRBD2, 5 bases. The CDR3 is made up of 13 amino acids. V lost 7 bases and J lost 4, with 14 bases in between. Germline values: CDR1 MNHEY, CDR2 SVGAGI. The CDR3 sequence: CASTASMGYEQYF. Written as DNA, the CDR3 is TGTGCCAGCACAGCTAGCATGGGGTACGAGCAGTACTTC.

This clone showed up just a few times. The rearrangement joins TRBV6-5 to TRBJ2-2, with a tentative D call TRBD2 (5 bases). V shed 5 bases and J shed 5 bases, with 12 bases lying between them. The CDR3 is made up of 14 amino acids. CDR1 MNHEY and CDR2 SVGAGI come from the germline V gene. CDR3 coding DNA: TGTGCCAGCAGTCAGAACGGGGAAACCGGGGAGCTGTTTTTT. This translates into CASSQNGETGELFF.

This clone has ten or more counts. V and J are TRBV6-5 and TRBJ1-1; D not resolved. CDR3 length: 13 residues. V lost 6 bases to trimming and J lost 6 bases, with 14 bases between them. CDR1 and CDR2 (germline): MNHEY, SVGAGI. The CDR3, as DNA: TGTGCCAGCAGACCTACAGAATCGGCTGAAGCTTTCTTT. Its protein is CASRPTESAEAFF.